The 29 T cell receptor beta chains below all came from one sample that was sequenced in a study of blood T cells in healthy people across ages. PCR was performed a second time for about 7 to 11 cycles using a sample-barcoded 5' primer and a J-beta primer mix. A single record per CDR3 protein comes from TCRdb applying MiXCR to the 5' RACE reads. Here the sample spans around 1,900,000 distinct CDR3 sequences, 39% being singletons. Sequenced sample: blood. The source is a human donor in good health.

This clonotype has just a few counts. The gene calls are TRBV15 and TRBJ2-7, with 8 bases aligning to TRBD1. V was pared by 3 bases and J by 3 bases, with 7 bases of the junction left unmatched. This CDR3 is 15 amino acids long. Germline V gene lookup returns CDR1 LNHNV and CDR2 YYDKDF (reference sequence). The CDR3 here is CATSRDRDSFYEQYF. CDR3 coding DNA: TGTGCCACCAGCAGGGACAGGGATTCCTTCTACGAGCAGTACTTC. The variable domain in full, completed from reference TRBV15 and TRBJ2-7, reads DAMVIQNPRYQVTQFGKPVTLSCSQTLNHNVMYWYQQKSSQAPKLLFHYYDKDFNNEADTPDNFQSRRPNTSFCFLDIRSPGLGDTAMYLCATSRDRDSFYEQYFGPGTRLTVT.

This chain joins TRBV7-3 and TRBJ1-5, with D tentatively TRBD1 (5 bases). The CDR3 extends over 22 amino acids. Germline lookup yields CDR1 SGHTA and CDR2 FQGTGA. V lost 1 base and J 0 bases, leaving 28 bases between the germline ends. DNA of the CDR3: TGTGCCAGCAGCTTAATTGCTGGTCGGGGGAGCTGTGGTCAGTTTAGCAATCAGCCCCAGCATTTT. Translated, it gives CASSLIAGRGSCGQFSNQPQHF.

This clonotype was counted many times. The CDR3 sequence: CSVEEGQGGDEQYF. The CDR3 DNA sequence: TGCAGCGTTGAAGAAGGACAGGGAGGGGACGAGCAGTACTTC. V and J are TRBV29-1 and TRBJ2-7, with D possibly matching TRBD1 (8 bases). Trimming cost V 0 bases and J 5 bases, with 14 bases left between them. The CDR3 is made up of 14 amino acids. In germline, CDR1 is SQVTM, CDR2 ANQGSEA.

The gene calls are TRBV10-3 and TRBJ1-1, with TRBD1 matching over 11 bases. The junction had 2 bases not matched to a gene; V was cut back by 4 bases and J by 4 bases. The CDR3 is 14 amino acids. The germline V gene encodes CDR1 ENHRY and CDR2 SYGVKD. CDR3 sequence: CAISVGTGGTEAFF. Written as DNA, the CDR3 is TGTGCCATCAGTGTCGGGACAGGGGGCACTGAAGCTTTCTTT.

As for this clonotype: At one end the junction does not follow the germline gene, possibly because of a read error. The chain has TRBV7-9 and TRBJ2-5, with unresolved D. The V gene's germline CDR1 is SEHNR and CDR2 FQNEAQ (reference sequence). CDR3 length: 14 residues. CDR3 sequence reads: CASILVGLYDEQYF. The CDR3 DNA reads TGTGCCAGCATCTTAGTGGGGTTGTACGATGAGCAGTACTTC.

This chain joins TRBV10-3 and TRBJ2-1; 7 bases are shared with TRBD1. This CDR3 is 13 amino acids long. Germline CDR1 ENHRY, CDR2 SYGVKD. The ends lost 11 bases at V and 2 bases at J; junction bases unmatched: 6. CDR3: CAAQGQPYNEQFF. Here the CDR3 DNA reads TGTGCCGCCCAGGGACAGCCCTACAATGAGCAGTTCTTC.

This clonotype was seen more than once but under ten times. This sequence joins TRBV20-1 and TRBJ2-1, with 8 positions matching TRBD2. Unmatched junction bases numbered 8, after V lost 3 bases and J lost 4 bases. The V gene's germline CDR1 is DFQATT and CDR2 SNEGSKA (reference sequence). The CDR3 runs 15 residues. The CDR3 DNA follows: TGCAGTGCTAGCGGGGGGGCTCCTATATACAATGAGCAGTTCTTC. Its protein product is CSASGGAPIYNEQFF.

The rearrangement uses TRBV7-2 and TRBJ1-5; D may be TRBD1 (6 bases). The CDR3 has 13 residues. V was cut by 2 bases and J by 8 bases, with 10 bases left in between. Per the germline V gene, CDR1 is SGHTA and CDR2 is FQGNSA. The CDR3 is CASSLQGREPQHF. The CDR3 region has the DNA TGTGCCAGCAGCTTACAGGGGCGCGAGCCCCAGCATTTT. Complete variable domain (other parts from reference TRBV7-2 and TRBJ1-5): GAGVSQSPSNKVTEKGKDVELRCDPISGHTALYWYRQSLGQGLEFLIYFQGNSAPDKSGLPSDRFSAERTGGSVSTLTIQRTQQEDSAVYLCASSLQGREPQHFGDGTRLSIL.

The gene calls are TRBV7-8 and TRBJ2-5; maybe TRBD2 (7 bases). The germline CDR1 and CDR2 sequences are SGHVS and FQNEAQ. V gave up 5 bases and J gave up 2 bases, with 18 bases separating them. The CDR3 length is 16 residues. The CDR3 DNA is TGTGCCAGCAGCGAAGTGGGGGGGGCCCCACAAGAGACCCAGTACTTC. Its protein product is CASSEVGGAPQETQYF.

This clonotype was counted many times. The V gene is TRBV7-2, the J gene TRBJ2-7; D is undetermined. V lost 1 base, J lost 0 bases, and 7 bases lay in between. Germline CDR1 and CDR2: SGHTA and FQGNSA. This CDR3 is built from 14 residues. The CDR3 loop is CASSLGLSSYEQYF. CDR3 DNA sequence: TGTGCCAGCAGCTTAGGTTTAAGCTCCTACGAGCAGTACTTC.

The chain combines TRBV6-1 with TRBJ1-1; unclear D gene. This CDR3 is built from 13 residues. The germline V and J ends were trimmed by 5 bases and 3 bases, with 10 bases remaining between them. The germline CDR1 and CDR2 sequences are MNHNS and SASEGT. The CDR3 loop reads CASSTTEDTEAFF. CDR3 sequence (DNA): TGTGCCAGCAGTACTACAGAGGACACTGAAGCTTTCTTT.

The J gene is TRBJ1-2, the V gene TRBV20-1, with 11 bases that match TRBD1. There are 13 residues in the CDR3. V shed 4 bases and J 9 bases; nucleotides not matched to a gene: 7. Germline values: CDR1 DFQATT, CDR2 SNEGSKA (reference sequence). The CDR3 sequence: CSATWGQGDSYTF. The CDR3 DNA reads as TGCAGTGCTACTTGGGGACAGGGGGATAGCTACACCTTC.

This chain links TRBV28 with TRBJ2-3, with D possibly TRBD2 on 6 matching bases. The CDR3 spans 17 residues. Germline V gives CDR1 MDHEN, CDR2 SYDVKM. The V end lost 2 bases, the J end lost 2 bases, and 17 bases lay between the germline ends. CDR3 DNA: TGTGCCAGCAGTTTAAAGTTCAAGGAGGGCTACACAGATACGCAGTATTTT. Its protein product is CASSLKFKEGYTDTQYF.

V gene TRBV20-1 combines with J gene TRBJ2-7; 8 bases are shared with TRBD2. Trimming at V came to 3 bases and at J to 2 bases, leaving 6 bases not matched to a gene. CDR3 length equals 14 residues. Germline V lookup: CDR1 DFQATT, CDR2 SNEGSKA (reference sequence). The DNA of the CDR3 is TGCAGTGCTAGTGAGCGGGGGCCTACCTACGAGCAGTACTTC. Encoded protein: CSASERGPTYEQYF.

The CDR3 region has the DNA TGTGCCAGCAGGTCCGGACAGGGATTGTACGAGCAGTACTTC. Translated, it gives CASRSGQGLYEQYF. The chain recombines TRBV28 with TRBJ2-5, with 8 positions matching TRBD1. The J call could be wrong; TRBJ2-7 is a better fit for the DNA end. CDR1 and CDR2 (germline): MDHEN, SYDVKM. The CDR3 spans 14 residues.

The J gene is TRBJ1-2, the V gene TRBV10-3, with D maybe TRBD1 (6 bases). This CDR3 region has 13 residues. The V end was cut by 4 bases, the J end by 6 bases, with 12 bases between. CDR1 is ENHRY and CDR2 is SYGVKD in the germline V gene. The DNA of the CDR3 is TGTGCCATCAGTGTGGGGGCTGAAGATGGCTACACCTTC. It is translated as CAISVGAEDGYTF.

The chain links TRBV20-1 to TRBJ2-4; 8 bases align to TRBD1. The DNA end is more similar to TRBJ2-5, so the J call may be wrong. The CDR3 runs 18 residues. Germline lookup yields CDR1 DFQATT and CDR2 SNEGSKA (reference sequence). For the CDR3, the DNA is TGCAGTGCTAGATGGACAGGGAGAGTGTTGTACCACCAAGAGACCCAGTACTTC. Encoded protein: CSARWTGRVLYHQETQYF.

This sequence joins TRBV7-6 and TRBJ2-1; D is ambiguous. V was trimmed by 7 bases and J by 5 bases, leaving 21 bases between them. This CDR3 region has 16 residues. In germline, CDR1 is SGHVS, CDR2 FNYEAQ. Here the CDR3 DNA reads TGTGCCAGCACCAACCCGTTTTCCAGGTTCGACAATGAGCAGTTCTTC. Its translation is CASTNPFSRFDNEQFF.

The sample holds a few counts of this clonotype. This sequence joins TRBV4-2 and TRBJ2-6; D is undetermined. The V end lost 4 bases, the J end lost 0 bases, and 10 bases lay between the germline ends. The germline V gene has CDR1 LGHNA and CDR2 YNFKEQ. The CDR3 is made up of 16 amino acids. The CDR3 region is CASSRSQSSGANVLTF. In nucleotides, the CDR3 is TGTGCCAGCAGCCGGTCACAGAGCTCTGGGGCCAACGTCCTGACTTTC.

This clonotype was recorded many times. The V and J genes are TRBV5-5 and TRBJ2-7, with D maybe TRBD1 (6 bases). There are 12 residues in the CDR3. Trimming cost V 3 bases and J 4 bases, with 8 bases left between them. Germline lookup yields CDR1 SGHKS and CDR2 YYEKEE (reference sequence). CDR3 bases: TGTGCCAGCAGCTGGACAGATTACGAGCAGTACTTC. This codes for CASSWTDYEQYF.

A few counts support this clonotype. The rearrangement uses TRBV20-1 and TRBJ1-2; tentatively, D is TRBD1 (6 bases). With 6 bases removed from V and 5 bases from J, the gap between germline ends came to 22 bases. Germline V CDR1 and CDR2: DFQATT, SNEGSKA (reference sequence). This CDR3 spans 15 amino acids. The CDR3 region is CSADDLRGDPYGYTF. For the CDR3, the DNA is TGCAGTGCCGATGACCTCAGGGGCGATCCTTATGGCTACACCTTC.

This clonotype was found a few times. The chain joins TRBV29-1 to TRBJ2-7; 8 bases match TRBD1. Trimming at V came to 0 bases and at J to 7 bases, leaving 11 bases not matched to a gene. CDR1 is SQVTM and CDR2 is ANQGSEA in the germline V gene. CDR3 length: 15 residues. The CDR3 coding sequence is TGCAGCGTTGAAGATCCGGGACAGGCCTACGATGAGCAGTACTTC. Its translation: CSVEDPGQAYDEQYF.

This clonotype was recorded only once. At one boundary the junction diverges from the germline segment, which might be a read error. CDR3 residues: CAGSYTGVNQPQHF. The CDR3 nucleotides are TGTGCCGGCAGTTACACGGGGGTCAATCAGCCCCAGCATTTT. The rearrangement links TRBV6-2 or TRBV6-3 to TRBJ1-5; D might be TRBD1 (5 bases). The germline V gene encodes CDR1 MNHEY and CDR2 SVGEGT. The CDR3 sequence is 14 residues long.

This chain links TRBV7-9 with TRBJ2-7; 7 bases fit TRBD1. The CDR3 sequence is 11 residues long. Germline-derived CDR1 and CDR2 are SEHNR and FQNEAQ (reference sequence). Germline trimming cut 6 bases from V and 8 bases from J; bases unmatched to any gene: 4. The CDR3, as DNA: TGTGCCAGCAGTACAGGGGAGCAGCAGTACTTC. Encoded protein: CASSTGEQQYF.

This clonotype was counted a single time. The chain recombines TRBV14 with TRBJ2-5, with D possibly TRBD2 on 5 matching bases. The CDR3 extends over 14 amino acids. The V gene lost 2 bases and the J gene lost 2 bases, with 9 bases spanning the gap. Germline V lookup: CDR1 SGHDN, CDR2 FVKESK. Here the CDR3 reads CASSQFTGQETQYF. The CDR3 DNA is TGTGCCAGCAGCCAATTCACGGGGCAAGAGACCCAGTACTTC.

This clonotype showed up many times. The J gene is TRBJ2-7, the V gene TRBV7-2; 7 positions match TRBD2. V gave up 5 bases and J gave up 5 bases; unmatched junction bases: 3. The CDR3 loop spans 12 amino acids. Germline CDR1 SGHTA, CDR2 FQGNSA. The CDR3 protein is CASSRGGDEQYF. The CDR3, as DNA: TGTGCCAGCAGCCGCGGGGGTGACGAGCAGTACTTC.

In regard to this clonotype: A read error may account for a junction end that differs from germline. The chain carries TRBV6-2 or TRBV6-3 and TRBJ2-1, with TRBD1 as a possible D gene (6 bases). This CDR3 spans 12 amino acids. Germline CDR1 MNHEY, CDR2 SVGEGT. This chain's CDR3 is CAGSPGTNEQFF. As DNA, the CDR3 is TGTGCCGGCAGTCCCGGGACAAATGAGCAGTTCTTC.

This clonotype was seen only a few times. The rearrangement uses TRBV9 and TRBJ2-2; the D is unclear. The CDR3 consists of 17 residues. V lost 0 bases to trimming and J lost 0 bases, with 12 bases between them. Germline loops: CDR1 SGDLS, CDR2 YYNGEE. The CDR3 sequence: CASSVARFSSNTGELFF. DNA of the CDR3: TGTGCCAGCAGCGTAGCTCGGTTCAGTTCGAACACCGGGGAGCTGTTTTTT.

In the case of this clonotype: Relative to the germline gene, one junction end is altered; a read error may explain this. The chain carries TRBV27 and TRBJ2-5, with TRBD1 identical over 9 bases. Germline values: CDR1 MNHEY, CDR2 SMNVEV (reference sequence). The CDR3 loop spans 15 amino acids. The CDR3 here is CAGRPGQGSRETQYF. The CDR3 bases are TGTGCCGGCAGACCCGGACAGGGGAGCAGAGAGACCCAGTACTTC.